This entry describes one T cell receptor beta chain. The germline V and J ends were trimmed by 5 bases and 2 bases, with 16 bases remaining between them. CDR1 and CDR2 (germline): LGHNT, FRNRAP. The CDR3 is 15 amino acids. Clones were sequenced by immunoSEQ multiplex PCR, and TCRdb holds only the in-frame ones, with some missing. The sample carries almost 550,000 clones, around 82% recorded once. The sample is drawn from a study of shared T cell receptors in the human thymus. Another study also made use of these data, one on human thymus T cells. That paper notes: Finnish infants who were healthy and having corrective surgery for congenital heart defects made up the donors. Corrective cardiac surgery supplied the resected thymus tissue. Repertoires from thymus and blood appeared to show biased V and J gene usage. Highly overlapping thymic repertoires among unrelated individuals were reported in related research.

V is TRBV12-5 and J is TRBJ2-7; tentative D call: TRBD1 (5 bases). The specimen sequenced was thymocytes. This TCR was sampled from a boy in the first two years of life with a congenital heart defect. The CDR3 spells CASGPPGLDAYEQYF. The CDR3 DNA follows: TGTGCTAGTGGTCCCCCAGGGTTAGATGCCTACGAGCAGTACTTC.